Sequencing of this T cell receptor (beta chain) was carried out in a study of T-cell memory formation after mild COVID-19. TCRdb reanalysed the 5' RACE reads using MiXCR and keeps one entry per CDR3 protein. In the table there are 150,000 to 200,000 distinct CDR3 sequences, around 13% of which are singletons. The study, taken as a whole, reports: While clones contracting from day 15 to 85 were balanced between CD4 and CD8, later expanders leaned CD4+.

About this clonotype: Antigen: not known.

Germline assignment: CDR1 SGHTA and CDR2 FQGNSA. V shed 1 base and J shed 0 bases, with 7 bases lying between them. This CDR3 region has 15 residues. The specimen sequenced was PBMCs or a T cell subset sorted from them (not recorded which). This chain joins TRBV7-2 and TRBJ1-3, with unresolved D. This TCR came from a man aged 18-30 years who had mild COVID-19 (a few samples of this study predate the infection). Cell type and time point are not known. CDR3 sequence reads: CASSLGLTSGNTIYF. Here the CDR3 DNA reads TGTGCCAGCAGCTTAGGGTTAACCTCTGGAAACACCATATATTTT. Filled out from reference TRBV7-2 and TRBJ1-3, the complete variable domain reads GAGVSQSPSNKVTEKGKDVELRCDPISGHTALYWYRQSLGQGLEFLIYFQGNSAPDKSGLPSDRFSAERTGGSVSTLTIQRTQQEDSAVYLCASSLGLTSGNTIYFGEGSWLTVV.